Each of the 7 T cell receptor beta chains below was sequenced from the same sample in a study of blood T cells in healthy people across ages. The use of a sample-barcoded 5' primer and a J-beta primer mix characterized a second PCR of roughly 7 to 12 cycles. TCRdb re-derived calls from the 5' RACE reads in MiXCR, one entry per CDR3 protein. This table holds fewer than 900,000 distinct CDR3 sequences, roughly two fifths found once. The source material was blood. All receptors come from an older woman in good health.

This chain connects TRBV18 to TRBJ2-1, with 8 nucleotides matching TRBD2. The CDR3 extends over 18 amino acids. Losses at the gene ends were 5 bases for V and 0 bases for J; bases not matched to a gene: 12. CDR1 is KGHSH and CDR2 is LQKENI in the germline V gene. The CDR3 loop is CASSRMSLADSSYNEQFF. As DNA, the CDR3 is TGTGCCAGCTCAAGAATGTCACTAGCGGACAGCTCCTACAATGAGCAGTTCTTC.

V gene TRBV7-9 combines with J gene TRBJ2-5; possibly TRBD1 for D (7 bases). Germline V gene data show CDR1 as SEHNR and CDR2 as FQNEAQ (reference sequence). V lost 6 bases and J lost 5, with 16 bases in between. CDR3 length: 14 residues. The CDR3 DNA reads as TGTGCCAGCAGATCCCCGACAGGGAGGGAGACCCAGTACTTC. It specifies CASRSPTGRETQYF.

This clonotype occurred many times. The V gene is TRBV5-6, the J gene TRBJ2-7, with TRBD2 matching over 10 bases. Germline V gives CDR1 SGHDT, CDR2 YYEEEE. The trim removed 5 bases at V and 0 bases at J, leaving 5 bases unmatched. The CDR3 has 15 residues. The CDR3 is CASRTGTSDSYEQYF. The DNA of the CDR3 is TGTGCCAGCAGGACCGGGACTAGCGACTCCTACGAGCAGTACTTC.

The rearrangement uses TRBV6-4 and TRBJ1-5; D not certain. This CDR3 region has 13 residues. V shed 1 base and J shed 6 bases, with 7 bases lying between them. Germline CDR1 and CDR2: MRHNA and SNTAGT. CDR3 in amino acids: CASSDFPGQPQHF. The CDR3 DNA sequence: TGTGCCAGCAGTGACTTCCCGGGTCAGCCCCAGCATTTT.

The rearrangement uses TRBV6-1 and TRBJ1-2; no reliable D call. CDR3 length: 13 residues. The germline V gene encodes CDR1 MNHNS and CDR2 SASEGT. The V and J ends lost 7 bases and 3 bases respectively, with 12 bases between them. This CDR3 reads CASILRDYYGYTF. The CDR3 DNA reads TGTGCCAGCATACTTAGGGATTACTATGGCTACACCTTC.

A word on this clonotype: One base away lies a much larger clone, so this may be a sequencing read error. The V gene is TRBV12-3 or TRBV12-4, the J gene TRBJ2-1, with D possibly TRBD1 on 7 matching bases. The CDR3 covers 14 residues. This chain's CDR3 is CASSLEQGRNDQFF. CDR3 nucleotide sequence: TGTGCCAGCAGTTTAGAACAGGGGAGGAATGACCAGTTCTTC.

This clonotype was counted between two and nine times. The chain links TRBV27 to TRBJ2-7; 11 bases are shared with TRBD1. The CDR3 consists of 18 residues. Germline trimming cut 7 bases from V and 4 bases from J; bases unmatched to any gene: 18. Germline V gene sequence: CDR1 MNHEY, CDR2 SMNVEV (reference sequence). The CDR3 nucleotides are TGTGCCAGCACCATGAATGCACGGGACAGGGGGGTGGAGTACGAGCAGTACTTC. Translation: CASTMNARDRGVEYEQYF.